A selection of T cell receptor beta chains follows, all from one sample in a study of neurological immune-mediated disorders. TCRdb ran MiXCR on the 5' RACE reads and lists one entry per CDR3 protein. In the table there are around 40,000 distinct CDR3 sequences, roughly 6.9% of which are singletons. Material for sequencing was CD4+ T cells from blood. Receptors were obtained from a man aged 50 to 59 in good health. CDR3s include the opening cysteine and the closing phenylalanine or tryptophan. Each record gives: clone size, D gene, V gene, J gene, CDR3 DNA, CDR3 protein. A D gene is named only where the DNA matches it firmly. Not all rows give a size; the values are once, few, many and, for expanded clones, a class.

size: many
D: -
V: TRBV7-2
J: TRBJ2-7
DNA: TGTGCCAGCAGCTACCGGGACCCCGGCGACGAGCAGTACTTC
CDR3: CASSYRDPGDEQYF

size: many
D: -
V: TRBV4-1
J: TRBJ2-1
DNA: TGCGCCTCGGGGAGGGGGGGAGGCAGGAATGAGCAGTTCTTC
CDR3: CASGRGGGRNEQFF

size: -
D: TRBD1
V: TRBV28
J: TRBJ2-7
DNA: TGTGCCAGCAGTCACGGGACAGTTAGTCCCTACGAGCAGTACTTC
CDR3: CASSHGTVSPYEQYF

size: many
D: -
V: TRBV7-9
J: TRBJ2-2
DNA: TGTGCCAGCAGCTTCGGGACAAAGTCCGGGGAGCTGTTTTTT
CDR3: CASSFGTKSGELFF

size: many
D: -
V: TRBV7-2
J: TRBJ2-3
DNA: TGTGCCAGCAGTGCGAAAGATACGCAGTATTTT
CDR3: CASSAKDTQYF

size: many
D: TRBD1
V: TRBV20-1
J: TRBJ2-7
DNA: TGCAGTGCTAGGACAGGGAGCTACGAGCAGTACTTC
CDR3: CSARTGSYEQYF

size: many
D: -
V: TRBV20-1
J: TRBJ2-5
DNA: TGCAGTGCTAGAGGGCGGTGGGGGGAGACCCAGTACTTC
CDR3: CSARGRWGETQYF

size: many
D: TRBD1
V: TRBV5-1
J: TRBJ1-1
DNA: TGCGCCAGCAGCGGGGACAGCATGAACACTGAAGCTTTCTTT
CDR3: CASSGDSMNTEAFF

size: many
D: -
V: TRBV7-8
J: TRBJ2-7
DNA: TGTGCCAGCAGCTTAGTGTTTGTTTCCCTTACCTACGAGCAGTACTTC
CDR3: CASSLVFVSLTYEQYF

size: many
D: TRBD2
V: TRBV5-1
J: TRBJ2-7
DNA: TGCGCCAGCACCCCGGAGACTAGCGGCTCCTACGAGCAGTACTTC
CDR3: CASTPETSGSYEQYF

size: many
D: TRBD2
V: TRBV10-3
J: TRBJ2-3
DNA: TGTGCCATCAGTTTCGAGGGGACTAGGGCGGATACGCAGTATTTT
CDR3: CAISFEGTRADTQYF

size: many
D: TRBD2
V: TRBV2
J: TRBJ2-1
DNA: TGTGCCAGCAGTCTAGCGGAAAGCTCCTACAATGAGCAGTTCTTC
CDR3: CASSLAESSYNEQFF

size: many
D: -
V: TRBV7-2
J: TRBJ2-1
DNA: TGTGCCAGCAGCTTAGCCGGGGTACCGAGCTCCTACAATGAGCAGTTCTTC
CDR3: CASSLAGVPSSYNEQFF

size: many
D: TRBD2
V: TRBV9
J: TRBJ2-1
DNA: TGTGCCAGCAGCGTAGAGGCTAGCGGAGAGCAGTTCTTC
CDR3: CASSVEASGEQFF

size: many
D: -
V: TRBV4-1
J: TRBJ1-5
DNA: TGCGCCAGCAGCCAATGGGGCAGCAATCAGCCCCAGCATTTT
CDR3: CASSQWGSNQPQHF

size: many
D: -
V: TRBV20-1
J: TRBJ2-7
DNA: TGCAGTGCCTCCCCCGGAGCGCGATACTACGAGCAGTACTTC
CDR3: CSASPGARYYEQYF

size: few
D: -
V: TRBV19
J: TRBJ2-1
DNA: TGTGCCAGTGGACGACAGAGGGGTTACAATGAGCAGTTCTTC
CDR3: CASGRQRGYNEQFF

size: many
D: -
V: TRBV6-2/TRBV6-3
J: TRBJ2-2
DNA: TGTGCCAGCAGCCTATTCGCGCGGGAGCTGTTTTTT
CDR3: CASSLFARELFF

size: many
D: -
V: TRBV20-1
J: TRBJ2-7
DNA: TGCAGTGCTAGAGAGGAGGGCCCCTACGAGCAGTACTTC
CDR3: CSAREEGPYEQYF

size: -
D: -
V: TRBV7-8
J: TRBJ2-1
DNA: TGTGCCAGCAGCCCACGACTAGTATCGGTCCCAGGGGATGAGCAGTTCTTC
CDR3: CASSPRLVSVPGDEQFF

size: many
D: TRBD2
V: TRBV12-3/TRBV12-4
J: TRBJ2-2
DNA: TGTGCCAGCAGTACTTTTAGCGGGAGTACGAACACCGGGGAGCTGTTTTTT
CDR3: CASSTFSGSTNTGELFF

size: many
D: TRBD2
V: TRBV3-1
J: TRBJ2-5
DNA: TGTGCCAGCAGCCAAGTGGCTAGCGGAGGCAGATTCCAAGAGACCCAGTACTTC
CDR3: CASSQVASGGRFQETQYF

size: -
D: -
V: TRBV30
J: TRBJ1-3
DNA: TGTGCCTGGAGTGTATCGATCTCTGGAAACACCATATATTTT
CDR3: CAWSVSISGNTIYF

size: -
D: -
V: TRBV30
J: TRBJ1-5
DNA: TGTGCCTGGAGTGGGAAGGCCAATCAGCCCCAGCATTTT
CDR3: CAWSGKANQPQHF

size: many
D: -
V: TRBV24-1
J: TRBJ1-2
DNA: TGTGCCACCCGTCCGGCCGGGTTTGGTGGCTACACCTTC
CDR3: CATRPAGFGGYTF

size: many
D: TRBD2
V: TRBV7-2
J: TRBJ2-3
DNA: TGTGCCAGCAGCCAAACCGGGACTAGCGCACGCACAGATACGCAGTATTTT
CDR3: CASSQTGTSARTDTQYF

size: many
D: TRBD2
V: TRBV20-1
J: TRBJ2-1
DNA: TGCAGTGCTAGACTCAGCGGGAGCATCTACAATGAGCAGTTCTTC
CDR3: CSARLSGSIYNEQFF

size: many
D: -
V: TRBV5-4
J: TRBJ2-2
DNA: TGTGCCAGCAGCTTGGGAGGGGGGAAGACCGGGGAGCTGTTTTTT
CDR3: CASSLGGGKTGELFF

size: medium-sized
D: -
V: TRBV7-2
J: TRBJ2-1
DNA: TGTGCCAGCAGCTTAGGAGGGCCGCTCCCGGAGCAGTTCTTC
CDR3: CASSLGGPLPEQFF

size: many
D: -
V: TRBV27
J: TRBJ2-6
DNA: TGTGCCAGCAGTTTCGGCGGATCTGGGGCCAACGTCCTGACTTTC
CDR3: CASSFGGSGANVLTF

size: many
D: TRBD2
V: TRBV6-5
J: TRBJ2-7
DNA: TGTGCCAGCAGTTACTTGACTAGCGGGGTCTCCTACGAGCAGTACTTC
CDR3: CASSYLTSGVSYEQYF

size: many
D: -
V: TRBV7-2
J: TRBJ2-3
DNA: TGTGCCAGCGGGAGAAGTAGCACAGATACGCAGTATTTT
CDR3: CASGRSSTDTQYF

size: many
D: TRBD2
V: TRBV20-1
J: TRBJ2-1
DNA: TGCAGTGCTAGAGGTGCTAGCGGGAGGGTCAGCTACAATGAGCAGTTCTTC
CDR3: CSARGASGRVSYNEQFF

size: many
D: TRBD1
V: TRBV6-2/TRBV6-3
J: TRBJ2-7
DNA: TGTGCCAGCATTCGTTCCGGGACAGGGACCTACGAGCAGTACTTC
CDR3: CASIRSGTGTYEQYF

size: many
D: TRBD1
V: TRBV20-1
J: TRBJ1-1
DNA: TGCAGTGCTACCGGACAGGGGATGAACACTGAAGCTTTCTTT
CDR3: CSATGQGMNTEAFF

size: many
D: -
V: TRBV5-1
J: TRBJ2-5
DNA: TGCGCCAGCAGCCCAACACATGTGGGGAGAGAGACCCAGTACTTC
CDR3: CASSPTHVGRETQYF

size: many
D: -
V: TRBV5-1
J: TRBJ2-3
DNA: TGCGCCAGCAGGGACACAGATACGCAGTATTTT
CDR3: CASRDTDTQYF

size: once
D: -
V: TRBV11-1
J: TRBJ1-5
DNA: TGTGCCAGCAGCCCCGGGGGGCAGCAGCCCCAGCATTTT
CDR3: CASSPGGQQPQHF

size: many
D: -
V: TRBV28
J: TRBJ2-6
DNA: TGTGCCAGCAGTTTACAGGGGACCGGGGCCAACGTCCTGACTTTC
CDR3: CASSLQGTGANVLTF

size: many
D: -
V: TRBV5-8
J: TRBJ2-1
DNA: TGTGCCAGCAACGACCCGGGACCTCGAAGGGTCAATGAGCAGTTCTTC
CDR3: CASNDPGPRRVNEQFF

size: many
D: -
V: TRBV20-1
J: TRBJ2-3
DNA: TGCAGCAACAGGGTCGCAGATACGCAGTATTTT
CDR3: CSNRVADTQYF

size: -
D: -
V: TRBV29-1
J: TRBJ2-1
DNA: TGCAGCGTTGAAGCTGAAAGACTTAACTCCTACAATGAGCAGTTCTTC
CDR3: CSVEAERLNSYNEQFF

size: many
D: -
V: TRBV5-1
J: TRBJ2-7
DNA: TGCGCCAGCAGCGTGGACATTTGGGGTGAGCAGTACTTC
CDR3: CASSVDIWGEQYF

size: many
D: TRBD1
V: TRBV7-3
J: TRBJ2-2
DNA: TGTGCCAGCAGCTTGGGACAGTTGAACACCGGGGAGCTGTTTTTT
CDR3: CASSLGQLNTGELFF

size: many
D: TRBD2
V: TRBV28
J: TRBJ2-5
DNA: TGTGCCAGCAGTTCGGTTTTGGGCTGGAGCGGGAGGTTTGAGACCCAGTACTTC
CDR3: CASSSVLGWSGRFETQYF

size: many
D: -
V: TRBV12-3/TRBV12-4
J: TRBJ2-3
DNA: TGTGCCAGCAGTTTATCGGCCCGACCGGGTGATACGCAGTATTTT
CDR3: CASSLSARPGDTQYF

size: many
D: -
V: TRBV5-1
J: TRBJ2-3
DNA: TGCGCCAGCAGTTATGCGGGATCAGATACGCAGTATTTT
CDR3: CASSYAGSDTQYF

size: -
D: TRBD2
V: TRBV4-2
J: TRBJ2-1
DNA: TGTGCCAGCAGCCAAGTGGGGGGACTAGCGGGAGGCAATGAGCAGTTCTTC
CDR3: CASSQVGGLAGGNEQFF

size: -
D: -
V: TRBV7-2
J: TRBJ2-1
DNA: TGTGCCAACAGCTCCTCTTATGAGCAGTTCTTC
CDR3: CANSSSYEQFF

size: many
D: -
V: TRBV20-1
J: TRBJ2-7
DNA: TGCAGTGCAACCACGGACACCTCTCAGTACTTC
CDR3: CSATTDTSQYF

size: many
D: -
V: TRBV4-2
J: TRBJ2-7
DNA: TGTGCCAGCAGCCAGATGATTCAAGGCGGATTCTCCTACGAGCAGTACTTC
CDR3: CASSQMIQGGFSYEQYF

size: many
D: -
V: TRBV18
J: TRBJ2-1
DNA: TGTGCCAGCTCACGAGCGGATACCTACAATGAGCAGTTCTTC
CDR3: CASSRADTYNEQFF

size: many
D: -
V: TRBV27
J: TRBJ2-2
DNA: TGTGCCAGCAGTTTTACAGCCCTCACCGGGGAGCTGTTTTTT
CDR3: CASSFTALTGELFF

size: few
D: TRBD1
V: TRBV5-4
J: TRBJ2-7
DNA: TGTGCCAGCAGCCCCGGGGGACAGGGAAGCTACGAGCAGTACTTC
CDR3: CASSPGGQGSYEQYF

size: many
D: TRBD1
V: TRBV12-3/TRBV12-4
J: TRBJ2-6
DNA: TGTGCCAGCAGTCCCCCAGGGGGAGTCTTCCTGACTGGGGCCAACGTCCTGACTTTC
CDR3: CASSPPGGVFLTGANVLTF

size: many
D: TRBD2
V: TRBV15
J: TRBJ2-3
DNA: TGTGCCACCCGCGAGCGGGAGTCAACAGATACGCAGTATTTT
CDR3: CATRERESTDTQYF

size: many
D: -
V: TRBV20-1
J: TRBJ2-2
DNA: TGCAGTGCTAGACCGGGACTTATGACCGGGGAGCTGTTTTTT
CDR3: CSARPGLMTGELFF

size: many
D: -
V: TRBV7-8
J: TRBJ2-7
DNA: TGTGCCAGCAGCTTAGTTCGGGGGGCTGGGTACGAGCAGTACTTC
CDR3: CASSLVRGAGYEQYF

size: many
D: -
V: TRBV7-7
J: TRBJ1-5
DNA: TGTGCCAGCACCATAGCGGGGGCGAAGGGCAATCAGCCCCAGCATTTT
CDR3: CASTIAGAKGNQPQHF